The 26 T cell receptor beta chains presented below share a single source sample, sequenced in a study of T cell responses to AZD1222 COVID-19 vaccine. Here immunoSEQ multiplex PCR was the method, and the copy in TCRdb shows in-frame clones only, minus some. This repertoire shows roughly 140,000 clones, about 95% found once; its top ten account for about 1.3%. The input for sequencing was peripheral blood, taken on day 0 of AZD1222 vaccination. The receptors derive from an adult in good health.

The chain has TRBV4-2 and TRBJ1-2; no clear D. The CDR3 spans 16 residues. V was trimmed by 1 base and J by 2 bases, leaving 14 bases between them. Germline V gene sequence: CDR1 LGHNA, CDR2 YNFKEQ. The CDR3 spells CASSQVGPQENYGYTF. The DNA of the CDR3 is TGTGCCAGCAGCCAAGTAGGGCCTCAGGAGAACTATGGCTACACCTTC.

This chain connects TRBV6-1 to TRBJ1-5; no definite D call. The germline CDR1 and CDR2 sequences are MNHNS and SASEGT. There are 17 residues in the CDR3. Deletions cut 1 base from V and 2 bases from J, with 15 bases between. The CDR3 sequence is CASSEGVTHRGNQPQHF. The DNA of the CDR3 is TGTGCCAGCAGTGAAGGTGTCACACATCGGGGCAATCAGCCCCAGCATTTT.

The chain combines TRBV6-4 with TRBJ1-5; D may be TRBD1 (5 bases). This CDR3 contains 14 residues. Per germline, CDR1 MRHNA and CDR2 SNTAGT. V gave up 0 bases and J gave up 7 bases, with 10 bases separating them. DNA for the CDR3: TGTGCCAGCAGTGACTCTGGGGGTCAACAGCCCCAGCATTTT. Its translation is CASSDSGGQQPQHF.

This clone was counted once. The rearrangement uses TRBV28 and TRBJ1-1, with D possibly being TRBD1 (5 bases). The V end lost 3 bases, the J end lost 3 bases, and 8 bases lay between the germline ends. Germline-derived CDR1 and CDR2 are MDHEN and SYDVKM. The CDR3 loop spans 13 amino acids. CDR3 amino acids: CASSLTEYTEAFF. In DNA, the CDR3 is TGTGCCAGCAGTTTGACAGAATACACTGAAGCTTTCTTT.

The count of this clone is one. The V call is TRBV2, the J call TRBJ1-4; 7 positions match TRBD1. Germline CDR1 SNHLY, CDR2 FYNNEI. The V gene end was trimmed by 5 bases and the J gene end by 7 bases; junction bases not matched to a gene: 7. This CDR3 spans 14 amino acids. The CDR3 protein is CASSSGTAVEKLFF. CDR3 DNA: TGTGCCAGCAGTTCCGGGACAGCGGTTGAAAAACTGTTTTTT.

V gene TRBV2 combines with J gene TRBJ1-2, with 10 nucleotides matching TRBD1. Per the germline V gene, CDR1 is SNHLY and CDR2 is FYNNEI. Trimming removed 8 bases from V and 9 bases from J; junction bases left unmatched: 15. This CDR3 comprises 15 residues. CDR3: CASVMGTGASISYTF. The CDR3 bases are TGTGCCAGCGTGATGGGGACAGGGGCGTCTATTAGCTACACCTTC.

DNA of the CDR3: TGTGCCAGCAGCTTAGTTACAGGGATGAGTACTGAAGCTTTCTTT. Translation: CASSLVTGMSTEAFF. The gene calls are TRBV7-6 and TRBJ1-1, with D maybe TRBD1 (6 bases). Germline lookup yields CDR1 SGHVS and CDR2 FNYEAQ. This CDR3 has 15 amino acids. Trimming removed 1 base at V and 5 bases at J, with 14 bases between. The full variable domain, completed using reference TRBV7-6 and TRBJ1-1, is GAGVSQSPRYKVTKRGQDVALRCDPISGHVSLYWYRQALGQGPEFLTYFNYEAQQDKSGLPNDRFSAERPEGSISTLTIQRTEQRDSAMYRCASSLVTGMSTEAFFGQGTRLTVV.

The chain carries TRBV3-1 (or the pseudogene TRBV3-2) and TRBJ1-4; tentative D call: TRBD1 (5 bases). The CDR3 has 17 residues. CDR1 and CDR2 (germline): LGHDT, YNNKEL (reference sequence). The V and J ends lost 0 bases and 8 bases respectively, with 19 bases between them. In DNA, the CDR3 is TGTGCCAGCAGCCAAGAAAGGTTTGGGGGACGAAGGGAAAAACTGTTTTTT. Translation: CASSQERFGGRREKLFF.

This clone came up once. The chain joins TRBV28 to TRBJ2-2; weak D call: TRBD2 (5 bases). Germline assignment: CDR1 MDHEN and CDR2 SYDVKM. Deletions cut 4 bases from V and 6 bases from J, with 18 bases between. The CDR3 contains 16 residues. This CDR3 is CASSSHPTPGAGELFF. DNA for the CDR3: TGTGCCAGCAGTTCCCACCCGACCCCCGGGGCCGGGGAGCTGTTTTTT.

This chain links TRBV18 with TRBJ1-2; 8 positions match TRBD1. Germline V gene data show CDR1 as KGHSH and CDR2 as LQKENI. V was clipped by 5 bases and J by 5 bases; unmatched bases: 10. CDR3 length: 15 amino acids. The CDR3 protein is CASSADREGFYGYTF. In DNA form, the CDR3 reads TGTGCCAGCTCAGCGGACAGGGAGGGTTTTTATGGCTACACCTTC.

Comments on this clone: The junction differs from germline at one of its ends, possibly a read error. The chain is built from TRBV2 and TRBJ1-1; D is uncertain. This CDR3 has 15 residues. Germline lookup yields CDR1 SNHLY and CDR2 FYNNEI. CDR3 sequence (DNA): TGTGCCAGCAGGGAAGCGTGGGTAGTCCGGACTGAAGCTTTCTTT. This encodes CASREAWVVRTEAFF.

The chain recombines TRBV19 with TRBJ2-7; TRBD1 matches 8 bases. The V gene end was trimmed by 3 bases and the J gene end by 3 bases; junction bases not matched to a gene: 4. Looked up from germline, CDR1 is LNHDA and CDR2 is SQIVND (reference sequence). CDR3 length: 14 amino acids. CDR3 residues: CASSMGTGDYEQYV. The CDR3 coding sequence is TGTGCCAGTAGTATGGGGACAGGAGACTACGAGCAGTACGTC.

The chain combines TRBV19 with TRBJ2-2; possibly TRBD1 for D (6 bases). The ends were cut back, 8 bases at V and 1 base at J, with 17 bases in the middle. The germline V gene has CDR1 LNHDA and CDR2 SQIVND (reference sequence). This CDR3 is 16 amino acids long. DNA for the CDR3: TGTGCCAGTCGTAGTTCTTGGGGACAGAACACCGGGGAGCTGTTTTTT. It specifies CASRSSWGQNTGELFF.

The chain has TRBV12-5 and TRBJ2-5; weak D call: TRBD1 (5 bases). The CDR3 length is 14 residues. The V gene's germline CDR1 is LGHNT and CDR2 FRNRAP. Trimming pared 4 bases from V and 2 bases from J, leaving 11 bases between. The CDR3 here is CASGSTDRQETQYF. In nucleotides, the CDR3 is TGTGCTAGTGGTTCGACCGACAGACAAGAGACCCAGTACTTC.

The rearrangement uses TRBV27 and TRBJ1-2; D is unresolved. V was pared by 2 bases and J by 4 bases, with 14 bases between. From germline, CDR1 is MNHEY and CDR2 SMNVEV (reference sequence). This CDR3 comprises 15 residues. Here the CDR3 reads CASSLRQTPSYGYTF. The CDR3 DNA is TGTGCCAGCAGTTTACGGCAGACACCTTCCTATGGCTACACCTTC.

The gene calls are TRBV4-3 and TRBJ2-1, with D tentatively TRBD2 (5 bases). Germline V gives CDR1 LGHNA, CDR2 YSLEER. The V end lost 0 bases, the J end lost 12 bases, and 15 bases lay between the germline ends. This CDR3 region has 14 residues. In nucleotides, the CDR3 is TGCGCCAGCAGCCAAGATTACCGTAGGGAGCTGCAGTTCTTC. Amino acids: CASSQDYRRELQFF.

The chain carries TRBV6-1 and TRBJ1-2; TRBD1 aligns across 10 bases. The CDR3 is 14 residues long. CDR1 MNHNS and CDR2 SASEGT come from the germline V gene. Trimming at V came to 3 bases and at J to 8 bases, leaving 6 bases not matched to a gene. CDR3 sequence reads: CASSETGTGAGYTF. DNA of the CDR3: TGTGCCAGCAGTGAGACCGGGACAGGGGCGGGCTACACCTTC.

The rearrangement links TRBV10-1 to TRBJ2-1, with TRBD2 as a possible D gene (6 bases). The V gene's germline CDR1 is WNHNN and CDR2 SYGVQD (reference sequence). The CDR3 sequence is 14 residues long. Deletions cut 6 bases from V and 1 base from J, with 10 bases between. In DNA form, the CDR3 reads TGCGCCAGCAGCGTCGGGGGTTCCTACAATGAGCAGTTCTTC. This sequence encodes CASSVGGSYNEQFF.

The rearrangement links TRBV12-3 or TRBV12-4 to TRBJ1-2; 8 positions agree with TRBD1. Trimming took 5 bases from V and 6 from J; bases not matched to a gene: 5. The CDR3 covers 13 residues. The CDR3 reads CASSTQGVDGYTF. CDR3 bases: TGTGCCAGCAGTACACAGGGGGTGGATGGCTACACCTTC.

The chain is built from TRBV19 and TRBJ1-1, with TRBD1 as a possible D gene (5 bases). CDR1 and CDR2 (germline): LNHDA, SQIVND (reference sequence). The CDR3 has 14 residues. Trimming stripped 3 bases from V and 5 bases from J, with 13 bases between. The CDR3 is CASSIGTAGTEAFF. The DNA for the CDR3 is TGTGCCAGTAGTATTGGGACTGCTGGAACTGAAGCTTTCTTT.

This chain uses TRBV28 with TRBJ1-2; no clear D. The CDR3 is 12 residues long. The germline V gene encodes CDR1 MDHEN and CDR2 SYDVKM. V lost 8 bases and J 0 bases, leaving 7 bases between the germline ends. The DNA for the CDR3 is TGTGCCAGCGGGCAGCCTAACTATGGCTACACCTTC. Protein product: CASGQPNYGYTF.

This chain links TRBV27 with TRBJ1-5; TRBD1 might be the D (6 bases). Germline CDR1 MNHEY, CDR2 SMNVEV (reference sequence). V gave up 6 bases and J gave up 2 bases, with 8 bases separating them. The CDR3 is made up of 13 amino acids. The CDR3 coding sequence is TGTGCCAGCAGCCGGACAGGCAATCAGCCCCAGCATTTT. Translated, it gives CASSRTGNQPQHF.

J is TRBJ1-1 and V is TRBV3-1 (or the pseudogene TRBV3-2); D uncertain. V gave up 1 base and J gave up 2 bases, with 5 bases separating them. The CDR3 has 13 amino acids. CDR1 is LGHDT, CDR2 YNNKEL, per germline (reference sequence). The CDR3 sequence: CASSQAKNTEAFF. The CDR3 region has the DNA TGTGCCAGCAGCCAAGCCAAAAACACTGAAGCTTTCTTT.

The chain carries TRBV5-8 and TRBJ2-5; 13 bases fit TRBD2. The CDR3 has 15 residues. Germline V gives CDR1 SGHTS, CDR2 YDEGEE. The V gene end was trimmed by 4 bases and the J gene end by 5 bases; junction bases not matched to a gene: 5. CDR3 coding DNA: TGTGCCAGCAGCGTGGGACTAGCGGGACAGGAGACCCAGTACTTC. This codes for CASSVGLAGQETQYF.

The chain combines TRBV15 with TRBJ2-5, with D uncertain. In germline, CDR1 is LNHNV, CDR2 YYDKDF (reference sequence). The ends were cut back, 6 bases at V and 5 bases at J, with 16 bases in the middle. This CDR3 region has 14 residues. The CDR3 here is CATSSLASEETQYF. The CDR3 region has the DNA TGTGCCACCAGTAGTCTTGCGTCTGAGGAGACCCAGTACTTC.

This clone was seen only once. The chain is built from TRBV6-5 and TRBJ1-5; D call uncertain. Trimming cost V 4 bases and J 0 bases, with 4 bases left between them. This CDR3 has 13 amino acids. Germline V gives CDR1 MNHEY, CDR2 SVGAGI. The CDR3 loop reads CASSSDSNQPQHF. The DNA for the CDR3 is TGTGCCAGCAGTTCTGATAGCAATCAGCCCCAGCATTTT.